Detailed here is one TCR beta chain. Seattle enrolled patients during active infection and tracked them longitudinally. Looked up from germline, CDR1 is SEHNR and CDR2 is FQNEAQ (reference sequence). Trimming pared 1 base from V and 5 bases from J, leaving 9 bases between. CDR3 size: 13 residues. Original processing methods: The assay estimated nucleated cells by amplifying reference gene primers. Assay: immunoSEQ multiplex PCR; the TCRdb copy retains only in-frame clones and omits some. The DNA was the basis for D and trimming; V, J and clone size are from that table. The sample contains about 390,000 clones, 70% to 90% of which appear only once. The data are from a study of blood T cell repertoires in COVID-19. Background on the study: Sources were T cells, B-cell-depleted T cells, or PBMCs; the material itself was cDNA or gDNA.

The chain couples TRBV7-9 to TRBJ2-7; tentative D call: TRBD2 (5 bases). What was sequenced was peripheral blood. This clonotype was sampled from a woman aged 55 to 70 with COVID-19, enrolled during active disease. The DNA of the CDR3 is TGTGCCAGCAGCTTAGTCGGGGTCCACGAGCAGTACTTC. Translation: CASSLVGVHEQYF.